The clone carrying this T cell receptor beta chain was counted ten times or more. TCRdb reprocessed the PCR reads via MiXCR and lists one record per CDR3 protein. The sample has about 630,000 distinct CDR3 sequences, over 25% seen once. This record comes from a study of molecular identifiers for immune sequencing clone quantification. Between the trimmed V and J ends, which lost 1 base and 4 bases, there was a span of 10 bases. Germline CDR1 and CDR2: SGHVS and FNYEAQ. This CDR3 contains 14 residues. The rearrangement uses TRBV7-6 and TRBJ1-1, with D unclear. This clonotype originated in a human donor in good health. Some libraries in this study had Jurkat cell RNA spiked in. What was sequenced was naive CD8+ T cells from blood, with Jurkat cell RNA spiked in. The subset was: FACS-sorted CD8+CD4-CCR7+CD45RA+ naive T cells. The DNA for the CDR3 is TGTGCCAGCAGCTTAGACGACGAGAGCACTGAAGCTTTCTTT. This encodes CASSLDDESTEAFF.